A few counts support the clone carrying this T cell receptor beta chain. The sample is drawn from a study of CD4 T cells in relation to SARS-CoV-2 and coronaviruses. This CDR3 contains 10 residues. The germline V gene has CDR1 SQVTM and CDR2 ANQGSEA. V was clipped by 6 bases and J by 8 bases, with 8 bases between them. Using immunoSEQ multiplex PCR, the repertoire was profiled, and TCRdb retains in-frame clones only, with some absent. The table lists tens of thousands of clones, 80% to 90% of them singletons, with over 3% in the top ten. This receptor was identified in an adult with COVID-19. The rearrangement joins TRBV29-1 to TRBJ2-1, with D uncertain. Sequencing was done on a sample of memory CD4+ T cells from PBMCs. The CDR3 is CSVTSYEQFF. The CDR3 nucleotides are TGCAGCGTGACTTCTTATGAGCAGTTCTTC.